Listed here are 21 T cell receptor beta chains from one sample, sequenced in a study of T cell repertoires in cytomegalovirus infection. TCRdb reprocessed the reads with MiXCR, giving one entry per CDR3 protein. The table includes hundreds of thousands of distinct CDR3 sequences, 8% to 10% detected once. Input material: PBMCs. These receptors all come from a human donor in good health (CMV status not recorded). Some clones in this sample may be carry-over from other donors' samples.

There are a few counts of this clonotype. The chain uses TRBV28 and TRBJ2-3; TRBD1 matches 8 bases. CDR3 length: 17 residues. The germline gives CDR1 MDHEN, CDR2 SYDVKM. The V segment lost 6 bases and the J segment 2 bases; nucleotides outside the gene matches: 13. The CDR3 reads CASRDWTAGGHTDTQYF. CDR3 DNA: TGTGCCAGCAGGGATTGGACCGCAGGGGGCCACACAGATACGCAGTATTTT.

About this clonotype itself: No conserved phenylalanine or tryptophan is present at the end of the CDR3, so a read error is the likely explanation. V usage is TRBV29-1 and J usage is TRBJ1-1; D is undetermined. The CDR3 contains 12 residues. Germline-derived CDR1 and CDR2 are SQVTM and ANQGSEA. Deletions cut 4 bases from V and 0 bases from J, with 6 bases between. In DNA form, the CDR3 reads TGCAGCGTTGGACATCTGAACACTGAAGCTTTCCTT. Amino acid sequence: CSVGHLNTEAFL.

This clonotype was seen many times. The chain joins TRBV12-3 or TRBV12-4 to TRBJ1-5; TRBD1 aligns across 8 bases. The CDR3 length is 17 residues. The trim removed 4 bases at V and 5 bases at J, leaving 13 bases unmatched. The CDR3 nucleotides read TGTGCCAGCAGTTGGACCAAGACAGGGGACCTCGATCAGCCCCAGCATTTT. Protein sequence: CASSWTKTGDLDQPQHF.

This clonotype was counted ten times or more. J is TRBJ2-7 and V is TRBV11-2; weak D call: TRBD2 (5 bases). Trimming left V 5 bases short and J 5 bases short, with 10 bases between. Germline CDR1 SGHAT, CDR2 FQNNGV. The CDR3 is 12 amino acids. The CDR3 is CASSPGSHEQYV. DNA for the CDR3: TGTGCCAGCAGCCCTGGGAGTCACGAGCAGTACGTC.

The sample holds many counts of this clonotype. The chain links TRBV7-2 to TRBJ2-5, with TRBD2 as a possible D gene (5 bases). The V end lost 7 bases, the J end lost 4 bases, and 7 bases lay between the germline ends. CDR3 length equals 11 residues. Germline V gene data show CDR1 as SGHTA and CDR2 as FQGNSA. Here the CDR3 DNA reads TGTGCCAGCAAAGCGGTAGAGACCCAGTACTTC. Protein: CASKAVETQYF.

This clonotype was picked up a small number of times. This chain links TRBV4-2 with TRBJ2-1; D remains unclear. The CDR3 is 13 amino acids. Germline CDR1 reads LGHNA; CDR2 reads YNFKEQ. The V end was cut by 2 bases, the J end by 8 bases, with 10 bases between. The CDR3: CASSQRLSDEQFF. In DNA, the CDR3 is TGTGCCAGCAGCCAACGCCTTTCGGATGAGCAGTTCTTC.

The chain recombines TRBV3-1 with TRBJ1-1; 7 positions agree with TRBD1. V lost 0 bases to trimming and J lost 7 bases; unmatched junction nucleotides: 14. Per the germline V gene, CDR1 is LGHDT and CDR2 is YNNKEL (reference sequence). The CDR3 has 17 residues. CDR3 amino acids: CASSQDGAGGGKNEAFF. The CDR3 DNA is TGTGCCAGCAGCCAAGATGGGGCGGGAGGGGGCAAGAATGAAGCTTTCTTT.

The table lists this clonotype with many counts. The chain recombines TRBV19 with TRBJ1-5; tentatively, D is TRBD1 (6 bases). With 1 base removed from V and 2 bases from J, the gap between germline ends came to 6 bases. This CDR3 is 14 amino acids long. Germline V gene sequence: CDR1 LNHDA, CDR2 SQIVND (reference sequence). The CDR3 here is CASSIAGGNQPQHF. Written as DNA, the CDR3 is TGTGCCAGTAGTATAGCAGGGGGCAATCAGCCCCAGCATTTT.

This clonotype has ten or more counts. The chain carries TRBV7-9 and TRBJ1-2; D ambiguous. Germline CDR1 reads SEHNR; CDR2 reads FQNEAQ (reference sequence). CDR3 length: 15 amino acids. Trimming left V 5 bases short and J 3 bases short, with 16 bases between. CDR3 sequence: CASSPPRFGDYGYTF. For the CDR3, the DNA is TGTGCCAGCAGCCCCCCCCGGTTTGGAGACTATGGCTACACCTTC.

This clonotype was counted ten times or more. This rearrangement joins TRBV28 to TRBJ1-5; D is ambiguous. Trimming took off 1 base at V and 4 bases at J, with 17 bases between the two ends. From germline, CDR1 is MDHEN and CDR2 SYDVKM. The CDR3 runs to 17 residues. CDR3 in DNA: TGTGCCAGCAGTTTATATCTAGTCCCCCGCGGGAATCAGCCCCAGCATTTT. It yields the protein CASSLYLVPRGNQPQHF.

Many counts were recorded for this clonotype. The J gene is TRBJ2-3, the V gene TRBV11-1, with 9 bases lining up with TRBD1. This CDR3 comprises 15 residues. Trimming took 8 bases from V and 3 from J; bases not matched to a gene: 9. Germline values: CDR1 SGHAT, CDR2 FQDESV (reference sequence). CDR3 loop: CASDLQGARTDTQYF. The CDR3 region has the DNA TGTGCCAGCGACTTACAGGGGGCGAGGACAGATACGCAGTATTTT. Complete variable domain (other parts from reference TRBV11-1 and TRBJ2-3): EAEVAQSPRYKITEKSQAVAFWCDPISGHATLYWYRQILGQGPELLVQFQDESVVDDSQLPKDRFSAERLKGVDSTLKIQPAELGDSAMYLCASDLQGARTDTQYFGPGTRLTVL.

CDR3 residues: CASPSNTGELFF. CDR3 DNA: TGTGCCAGTCCCTCGAACACCGGGGAGCTGTTTTTT. This chain uses TRBV28 with TRBJ2-2; D is undetermined. The CDR3 is 12 amino acids. Trimming removed 9 bases from V and 0 bases from J, with 5 bases in between. Germline lookup yields CDR1 MDHEN and CDR2 SYDVKM.

This clonotype was seen a few times. The rearrangement uses TRBV29-1 and TRBJ1-2; no firm D call. The length of the CDR3 is 12 residues. CDR1 is SQVTM, CDR2 ANQGSEA, per germline. V dropped 4 bases and J dropped 8 bases, with 14 bases sitting between them. The CDR3 loop reads CSVASGEGGYTF. CDR3 coding DNA: TGCAGCGTTGCCTCCGGAGAAGGCGGCTACACCTTC.

This clonotype appeared many times. The genes are TRBV2 and TRBJ2-7; D tentatively fits TRBD1 or TRBD2 (5 bases each). Germline CDR1 is SNHLY and CDR2 is FYNNEI. CDR3 length: 15 amino acids. The CDR3 protein is CASREEPGPTYEQYV. DNA for the CDR3: TGTGCCAGCAGGGAAGAGCCGGGACCAACCTACGAGCAGTACGTC.

This clonotype has a count of ten or more. This chain links TRBV18 with TRBJ2-3, with a possible D match to TRBD1 (6 bases). V dropped 4 bases and J dropped 3 bases, with 14 bases sitting between them. The germline V gene encodes CDR1 KGHSH and CDR2 LQKENI. The CDR3 totals 15 residues. The CDR3 nucleotides are TGTGCCAGCTCACAAGGATTTAGGGGGACAGATACGCAGTATTTT. Translation gives CASSQGFRGTDTQYF.

This clonotype was counted many times. The rearrangement links TRBV12-3 or TRBV12-4 to TRBJ1-2, with 8 bases aligning to TRBD1. Losses at the gene ends were 5 bases for V and 8 bases for J; bases not matched to a gene: 16. The CDR3 covers 16 residues. The CDR3 loop is CASSPLGDRPSWGYTF. Here the CDR3 DNA reads TGTGCCAGCAGTCCCTTAGGGGACAGGCCCTCGTGGGGCTACACCTTC.

The V call is TRBV7-2, the J call TRBJ2-2; D may be TRBD1 (6 bases). This CDR3 contains 14 residues. V was shortened by 10 bases and J by 3 bases, with 15 bases between the two germline ends. Germline CDR1 reads SGHTA; CDR2 reads FQGNSA. The CDR3 spells CANRAGSHTGELFF. Here the CDR3 DNA reads TGTGCCAACAGGGCAGGGAGCCACACCGGGGAGCTGTTTTTT.

This clonotype was recorded many times. The gene calls are TRBV6-6 and TRBJ2-3; unclear D gene. With 2 bases removed from V and 2 bases from J, the gap between germline ends came to 8 bases. Germline V CDR1 and CDR2: MNHNY, SVGAGI (reference sequence). The length of the CDR3 is 14 residues. Written as DNA, the CDR3 is TGTGCCAGCAGTTACGGCGGCGTCACAGATACGCAGTATTTT. This gives the protein CASSYGGVTDTQYF.

The chain employs TRBV5-6 and TRBJ2-3, with D possibly matching TRBD2 (6 bases). CDR3 length: 16 residues. V was shortened by 3 bases and J by 4 bases, with 18 bases between the two germline ends. Germline assignment: CDR1 SGHDT and CDR2 YYEEEE. Here the CDR3 DNA reads TGTGCCAGCAGCTCCCCGGGACTCGCTGCGGCAGATACGCAGTATTTT. This encodes CASSSPGLAAADTQYF.

This clonotype was recorded at least ten times. The rearrangement uses TRBV14 and TRBJ1-3; 7 bases are shared with TRBD1. With V trimmed by 4 bases and J by 0 bases, 3 bases remained unmatched. The CDR3 loop spans 15 amino acids. The germline V gene encodes CDR1 SGHDN and CDR2 FVKESK. CDR3 sequence: CASSRGQVSGNTIYF. CDR3 nucleotide sequence: TGTGCCAGCAGCCGCGGACAGGTCTCTGGAAACACCATATATTTT. Combining the CDR3 with reference TRBV14 and TRBJ1-3 gives the whole variable domain EAGVTQFPSHSVIEKGQTVTLRCDPISGHDNLYWYRRVMGKEIKFLLHFVKESKQDESGMPNNRFLAERTGGTYSTLKVQPAELEDSGVYFCASSRGQVSGNTIYFGEGSWLTVV.

This chain uses TRBV23-1 with TRBJ2-5, with D perhaps matching TRBD2 (6 bases). TRBV23-1 is annotated as an ORF whose role is uncertain. This CDR3 spans 15 amino acids. The V gene lost 11 bases and the J gene lost 6 bases, with 25 bases spanning the gap. The CDR3 DNA reads as TGCGCCTTATATTCTACCGGGCAGGCGGGGAAGACCCAGTACTTC. Translating it yields CALYSTGQAGKTQYF.